A selection of T cell receptor beta chains follows, all from one sample in a study of pediatric ulcerative colitis. The repertoire was sequenced with immunoSEQ multiplex PCR; TCRdb's copy has only in-frame clones and lacks some. The sample holds tens of thousands of clones; more than 75% are singletons and the top ten take about 1.5%. Source material: blood. The receptors originated from a boy aged 10-17 years who was a control in a study of pediatric ulcerative colitis. The CDR3 runs from the conserved cysteine through the conserved F or W. D genes are given only for firm matches. Size tells how often a clone was seen (once, few, many) or the class of an expanded clone, and some rows leave it out.

- | TRBJ2-1 | - | TRBV2 | CASSGGIGSEQFF | TGTGCCAGCAGCGGTGGAATAGGTAGTGAGCAGTTCTTC
- | TRBJ1-1 | - | TRBV14 | CASSQGAAAPLIF | TGTGCCAGCAGCCAGGGCGCAGCGGCGCCGCTAATCTTT
TRBD2 | TRBJ2-1 | - | TRBV29-1 | CSVAPGLAADWVGEQFF | TGCAGCGTTGCTCCTGGACTAGCTGCCGACTGGGTGGGTGAGCAGTTCTTC
- | TRBJ1-2 | - | TRBV28 | CASHLGGQTNYGYTF | TGTGCCAGCCACCTAGGAGGACAAACTAACTATGGCTACACCTTC
- | TRBJ2-2 | - | TRBV5-4 | CASSLERGRTGELFF | TGTGCCAGCAGCTTGGAGAGGGGTCGGACCGGGGAGCTGTTTTTT
- | TRBJ1-2 | - | TRBV9 | CASSVDPSPGANGYTF | TGTGCCAGCAGCGTAGACCCCTCCCCGGGGGCGAATGGCTACACCTTC
- | TRBJ2-7 | once | TRBV28 | CASRPDSYEQYF | TGTGCCAGCAGACCCGACTCCTACGAGCAGTACTTC
- | TRBJ2-1 | - | TRBV11-1 | CASSLVVGPNEQFF | TGTGCCAGCAGCTTAGTCGTCGGGCCCAATGAGCAGTTCTTC
- | TRBJ1-2 | few | TRBV5-1 | CASSQREVGYGYTF | TGCGCCAGCAGCCAAAGGGAGGTAGGCTATGGCTACACCTTC
TRBD1 | TRBJ2-7 | - | TRBV11-2 | CASSLESGTGGYEQYF | TGTGCCAGCAGCTTAGAGTCCGGGACAGGGGGCTACGAGCAGTACTTC
TRBD1 | TRBJ1-1 | - | TRBV25-1 | CASRATGGTEAFF | TGTGCCAGCAGAGCCACAGGGGGCACTGAAGCTTTCTTT
- | TRBJ2-7 | - | TRBV11-2 | CASSLDRGSPEQYF | TGTGCCAGCAGCTTAGACAGGGGCAGCCCCGAGCAGTACTTC
- | TRBJ2-3 | - | TRBV9 | CASSSYRASAGTDTQYF | TGTGCCAGCAGCTCCTACAGGGCTTCCGCGGGGACAGATACGCAGTATTTT
TRBD2 | TRBJ2-2 | - | TRBV15 | CATSRETGGAGELFF | TGTGCCACCAGCAGAGAGACGGGAGGCGCCGGGGAGCTGTTTTTT
TRBD2 | TRBJ2-2 | - | TRBV4-3 | CASRLTSGGAGGELFF | TGCGCCAGCAGACTTACTAGCGGGGGGGCAGGCGGGGAGCTGTTTTTT
- | TRBJ2-7 | - | TRBV25-1 | CASSELGLGVGEQYF | TGTGCCAGCAGTGAATTGGGCCTAGGGGTGGGCGAGCAGTACTTC
- | TRBJ2-1 | once | TRBV6-6 | CASSYSGVYNEQFF | TGTGCCAGCAGTTATTCCGGGGTCTACAATGAGCAGTTCTTC
- | TRBJ2-7 | - | TRBV5-5 | CASSLWGGTYEQYF | TGTGCCAGCAGCTTGTGGGGCGGGACCTACGAGCAGTACTTC
- | TRBJ2-7 | - | TRBV9 | CASSADPPSYEQYF | TGTGCCAGCAGTGCGGATCCTCCTTCCTACGAGCAGTACTTC
- | TRBJ1-5 | - | TRBV30 | CAWSFGQYNQPQHF | TGTGCCTGGAGTTTTGGGCAGTACAATCAGCCCCAGCATTTT
- | TRBJ1-3 | - | TRBV5-6 | CASSGGASGNTIYF | TGTGCCAGCTCAGGCGGCGCCTCTGGAAACACCATATATTTT
TRBD2 | TRBJ2-1 | - | TRBV15 | CATSSQSGGTYNEQFF | TGTGCCACCAGCTCCCAAAGCGGGGGAACCTACAATGAGCAGTTCTTC